The sequence of this TCR beta chain was determined in a study of shared clonotypes between healthy human individuals. TCRdb's copy holds only in-frame clones and misses some; the assay was immunoSEQ multiplex PCR. The sample includes roughly 2.4 million clones, 90% to 96% of them seen just once. The V end lost 2 bases, the J end lost 6 bases, and 15 bases lay between the germline ends. The length of the CDR3 is 15 residues. The germline V gene has CDR1 MNHNY and CDR2 SVGAGI (reference sequence). The chain recombines TRBV6-6 with TRBJ2-3; D not certain. This sequence originates from a man younger than 35 in good health. The sequencing input was naive CD4+ T cells sorted from blood. The subset denotes: CD45RA+ positively selected. CDR3 amino acids: CASSYPPDPNDTQYF. The CDR3 DNA is TGTGCCAGCAGTTACCCCCCGGACCCCAACGATACGCAGTATTTT.